This TCR beta chain was found in a study of monozygotic twins with cystic fibrosis. Study details: Library input was about 3.3 micrograms of fragmented DNA, with roughly 15 PCR cycles. Study conclusions and caveats: Shared CDR3 numbers were not associated with age, concordance or severity. Nucleotide-identical clonotype sharing was significantly higher within monozygotic CF twin pairs than between unrelated CF individuals. The repertoire was suggested to be naive-dominated, clonality median approximately 0.0098.

The data were produced by immunoSEQ multiplex PCR, yet TCRdb's version contains in-frame clones alone and is incomplete. The table records under 30,000 clones, less than 95% of them present only once. Per the germline V gene, CDR1 is SGHRS and CDR2 is YFSETQ. The CDR3 is 17 amino acids. V shed 4 bases, J shed 6 bases, and the junction held 13 bases outside the gene matches. As concerns this clone: Its antigen is not identified.

This TCR came from a girl aged 2 to 10 with cystic fibrosis. The V call is TRBV5-1, the J call TRBJ2-1; TRBD1 agrees at 10 bases. Sequencing used blood. CDR3 residues: CASSVTGTGAPRNEQFF. DNA for the CDR3: TGCGCCAGCAGCGTAACCGGGACAGGGGCTCCCCGCAATGAGCAGTTCTTC. The full variable domain, in which reference TRBV5-1 and TRBJ2-1 provide the parts outside the CDR3, is KAGVTQTPRYLIKTRGQQVTLSCSPISGHRSVSWYQQTPGQGLQFLFEYFSETQRNKGNFPGRFSGRQFSNSRSEMNVSTLELGDSALYLCASSVTGTGAPRNEQFFGPGTRLTVL.